This T cell receptor (beta chain) was found in a study of cytomegalovirus exposure and HLA in healthy donors. The wider study: The study's early data release held about 80 million unique TCRs from HLA-typed donors.

On this clone: Antigen specificity is unknown.

Trimming left V 3 bases short and J 0 bases short, with 17 bases between. CDR3 length: 18 residues. Germline V gives CDR1 KGHSH, CDR2 LQKENI. Study-level findings and limits: Sequencing likely produced, as an artifact, a cluster of highly shared sequence variants. Confirmation was obtained in vitro that a few CMV-associated chains are specific for CMV antigens.

Amplification used 60 Vbeta primers and 13 Jbeta primers. Sequencing was performed with immunoSEQ multiplex PCR; in TCRdb, only in-frame clones are kept and a portion is missing. The sample has around 110,000 clones; 65% to 85% are singletons. The chain is built from TRBV18 and TRBJ1-4, with a tentative D call TRBD1 (5 bases). Sequences were obtained from PBMCs. The source of this sequence is a man younger than 35 in good health and CMV-seronegative. The CDR3 is CASSPGTPTRTTNEKLFF. The DNA for the CDR3 is TGTGCCAGCTCACCCGGGACTCCAACCCGAACAACTAATGAAAAACTGTTTTTT.